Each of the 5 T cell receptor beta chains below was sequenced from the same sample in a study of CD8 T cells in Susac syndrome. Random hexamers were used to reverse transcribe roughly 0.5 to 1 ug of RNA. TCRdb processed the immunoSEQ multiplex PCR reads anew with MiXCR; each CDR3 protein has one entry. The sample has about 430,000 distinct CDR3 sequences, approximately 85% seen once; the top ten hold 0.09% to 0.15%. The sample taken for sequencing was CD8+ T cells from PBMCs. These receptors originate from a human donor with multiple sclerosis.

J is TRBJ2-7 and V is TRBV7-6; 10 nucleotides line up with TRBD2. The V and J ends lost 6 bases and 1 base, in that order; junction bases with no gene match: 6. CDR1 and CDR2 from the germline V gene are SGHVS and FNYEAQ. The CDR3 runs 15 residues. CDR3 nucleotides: TGTGCCAGCAGATCTAGCGGGGGTGATTCCTACGAGCAGTACTTC. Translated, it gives CASRSSGGDSYEQYF.

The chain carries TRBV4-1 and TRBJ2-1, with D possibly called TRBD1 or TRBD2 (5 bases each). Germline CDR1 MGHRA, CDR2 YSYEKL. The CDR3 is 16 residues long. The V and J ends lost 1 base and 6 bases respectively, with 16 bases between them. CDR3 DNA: TGCGCCAGCAGCCAAGTGTTCCGGGGACGCTTCAATGAGCAGTTCTTC. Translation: CASSQVFRGRFNEQFF.

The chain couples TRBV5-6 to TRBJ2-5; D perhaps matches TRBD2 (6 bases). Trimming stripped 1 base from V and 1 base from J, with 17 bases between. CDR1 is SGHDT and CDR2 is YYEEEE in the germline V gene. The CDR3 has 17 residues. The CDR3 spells CASSLPAGGEIQETQYF. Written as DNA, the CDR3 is TGTGCCAGCAGCTTGCCGGCCGGAGGGGAGATCCAAGAGACCCAGTACTTC.

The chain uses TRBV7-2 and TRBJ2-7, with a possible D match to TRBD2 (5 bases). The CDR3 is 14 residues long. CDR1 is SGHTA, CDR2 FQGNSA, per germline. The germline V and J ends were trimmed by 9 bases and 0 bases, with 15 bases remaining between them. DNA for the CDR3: TGTGCCAGTCTGAATGCGGGTATCTCCTACGAGCAGTACTTC. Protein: CASLNAGISYEQYF.

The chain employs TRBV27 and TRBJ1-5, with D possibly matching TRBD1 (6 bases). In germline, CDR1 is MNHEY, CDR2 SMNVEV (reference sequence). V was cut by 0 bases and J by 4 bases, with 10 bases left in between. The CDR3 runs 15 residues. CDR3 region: CASSLSRGWNQPQHF. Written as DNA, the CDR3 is TGTGCCAGCAGTTTATCGAGGGGGTGGAATCAGCCCCAGCATTTT.